The source of this TCR beta chain is a study of blood T cells in healthy people across ages. Study in general: Researchers report that template switching captured about one barcoded beta molecule per two T cells. Study results and limitations: Conclusively comparing naive with antigen-experienced cells was impossible with unsorted PBMCs. With naive T cell percentage, TCR beta diversity showed a strong correlation.

With regard to this clonotype: Antigen: not known.

Trimming stripped 5 bases from V and 8 bases from J, with 16 bases between. The germline CDR1 and CDR2 sequences are SGHAT and FQNNGV. The CDR3 consists of 14 residues. Using a J-beta primer mix together with a sample-barcoded 5' primer, a second PCR was run for roughly 7 to 12 cycles. Every cDNA molecule bore a tag from a template-switch adaptor containing 12 random nucleotides. One entry per CDR3 protein results from TCRdb running MiXCR on the 5' RACE reads. The data contain around 1,500,000 distinct CDR3 sequences, roughly 30% of them singletons. The sample comprised blood. This receptor was identified in a woman aged 25 to 39 in good health. The rearrangement uses TRBV11-2 and TRBJ2-1, with D unresolved. The CDR3 DNA sequence: TGTGCCAGCAGCCCCCCTCCAATATCGGATGAGCAGTTCTTC. Its translation is CASSPPPISDEQFF.